These 5 T cell receptor beta chains came from one sample sequenced in a study of blood T cell repertoires in COVID-19 (dated by TCRdb to the early 2020s). Library method: the immunoSEQ multiplex PCR assay. In TCRdb, the immuneACCESS table is reduced to in-frame sequences with V and J assigned. These tables do not hold every clone; where another copy was compared, an unresolved V gene accounts for under half, and the others remain unexplained. The sample table lists under 350,000 clones, about nine tenths of them with a count of one. 2.6% of the sample lies in the top ten. The source material was PBMCs or T cells enriched from blood (not recorded which). The origin of the receptors is a man in his 60s who had recovered from COVID-19.

The J gene is TRBJ1-6, the V gene TRBV4-2; no clear D. V was pared by 6 bases and J by 0 bases, with 12 bases between. Germline-derived CDR1 and CDR2 are LGHNA and YNFKEQ. The CDR3 runs to 16 residues. This CDR3 is CASRPPGSSYNSPLHF. The CDR3 DNA reads as TGTGCCAGCAGGCCCCCCGGTAGCTCCTATAATTCACCCCTCCACTTT.

The chain combines TRBV6-5 with TRBJ2-3, with 7 bases lining up with TRBD1. Germline CDR1 reads MNHEY; CDR2 reads SVGAGI. With V trimmed by 7 bases and J by 2 bases, 6 bases remained unmatched. The CDR3 spans 14 residues. The CDR3 DNA is TGTGCCAGCACCATCGACAGGGCCACAGATACGCAGTATTTT. Translated, it gives CASTIDRATDTQYF.

The chain carries TRBV19 and TRBJ2-1; a weak D match, TRBD2 (6 bases). This CDR3 spans 11 amino acids. Between the trimmed V and J ends, which lost 3 bases and 9 bases, there was a span of 6 bases. CDR1 LNHDA and CDR2 SQIVND come from the germline V gene (reference sequence). The CDR3 nucleotides read TGTGCCAGTAGTATTAGCGGTGAGCAGTTCTTC. This encodes CASSISGEQFF.

CDR3 in amino acids: CASSIPARGFSTEAFF. The DNA for the CDR3 is TGTGCCAGTAGTATTCCCGCCCGGGGTTTTTCCACTGAAGCTTTCTTT. The V gene is TRBV19, the J gene TRBJ1-1; D ambiguous. This CDR3 region has 16 residues. CDR1 and CDR2 (germline): LNHDA, SQIVND (reference sequence). V was trimmed by 3 bases and J by 4 bases, leaving 18 bases between them.

The chain joins TRBV3-1 (or the pseudogene TRBV3-2) to TRBJ2-3, with D possibly matching TRBD2 (5 bases). The CDR3 spans 17 residues. V lost 0 bases and J lost 0, with 13 bases in between. Germline assignment: CDR1 LGHDT and CDR2 YNNKEL (reference sequence). The CDR3 DNA reads as TGTGCCAGCAGCCAAGACCTTAGCGCCCTGAGCACAGATACGCAGTATTTT. This translates into CASSQDLSALSTDTQYF.